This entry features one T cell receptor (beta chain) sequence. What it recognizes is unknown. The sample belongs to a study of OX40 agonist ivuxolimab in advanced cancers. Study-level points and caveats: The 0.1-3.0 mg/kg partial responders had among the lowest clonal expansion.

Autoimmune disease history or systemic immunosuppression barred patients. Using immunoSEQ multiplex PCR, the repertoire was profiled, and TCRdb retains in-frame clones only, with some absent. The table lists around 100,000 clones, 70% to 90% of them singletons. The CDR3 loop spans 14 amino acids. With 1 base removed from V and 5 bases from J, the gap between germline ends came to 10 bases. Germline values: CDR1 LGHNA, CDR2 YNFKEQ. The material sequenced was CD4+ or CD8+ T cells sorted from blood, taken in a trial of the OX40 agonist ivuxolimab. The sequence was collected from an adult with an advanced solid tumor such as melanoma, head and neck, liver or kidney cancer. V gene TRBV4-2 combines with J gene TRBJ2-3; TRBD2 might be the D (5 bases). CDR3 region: CASSQVLGVDTQYF. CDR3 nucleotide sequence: TGTGCCAGCAGCCAAGTACTAGGAGTAGATACGCAGTATTTT.